The entry below gives a single T cell receptor beta chain sequence along with its context. Its antigen remains unknown. The sample is drawn from a study of blood T cells in healthy people across ages. The CDR3 has 16 amino acids. The V gene end was trimmed by 5 bases and the J gene end by 0 bases; junction bases not matched to a gene: 7. The germline V gene encodes CDR1 SEHNR and CDR2 FQNEAQ (reference sequence). The donors, healthy Caucasians from Russia, were aged roughly 6 to 90. Then a second PCR, running about 6 to 12 cycles, was carried out with a sample-barcoded 5' primer and a J-beta primer mix. Sequencing recovered at least 3 million CDR3-containing paired-end reads from each sample. TCRdb ran MiXCR on the 5' RACE reads and lists one entry per CDR3 protein. The table records 1.5 million to 2 million distinct CDR3 sequences, approximately 30% of them present only once. Study-level points and caveats: Unsorted PBMC input precluded a conclusive naive versus antigen-experienced comparison. Underestimates were what the diversity estimates from one million T cells were considered to be.

The sequence was obtained from a woman between 25 and 40 years old in good health. Sequenced: blood. V usage is TRBV7-9 and J usage is TRBJ1-2, with 9 bases matching TRBD1. The CDR3 DNA reads as TGTGCCAGCAGCCAGGGGACAGGGCCCTCTAACTATGGCTACACCTTC. Translated, it gives CASSQGTGPSNYGYTF.